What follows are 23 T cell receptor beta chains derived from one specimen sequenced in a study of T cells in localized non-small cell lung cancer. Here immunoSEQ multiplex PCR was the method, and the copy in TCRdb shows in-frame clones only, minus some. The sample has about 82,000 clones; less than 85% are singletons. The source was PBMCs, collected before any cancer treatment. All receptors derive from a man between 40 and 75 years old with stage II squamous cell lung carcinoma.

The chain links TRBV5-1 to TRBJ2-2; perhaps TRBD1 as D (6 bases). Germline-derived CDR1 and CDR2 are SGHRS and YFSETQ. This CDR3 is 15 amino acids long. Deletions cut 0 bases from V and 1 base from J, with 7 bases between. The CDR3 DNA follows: TGCGCCAGCAGCTTGGCAGGGGAGAACACCGGGGAGCTGTTTTTT. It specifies CASSLAGENTGELFF.

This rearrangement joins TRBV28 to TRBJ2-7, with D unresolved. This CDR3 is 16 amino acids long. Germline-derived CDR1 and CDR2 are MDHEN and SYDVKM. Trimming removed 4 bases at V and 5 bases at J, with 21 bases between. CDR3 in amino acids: CASSSSLTEFGNEQYF. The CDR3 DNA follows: TGTGCCAGCAGTTCTTCCCTGACCGAATTCGGCAACGAGCAGTACTTC.

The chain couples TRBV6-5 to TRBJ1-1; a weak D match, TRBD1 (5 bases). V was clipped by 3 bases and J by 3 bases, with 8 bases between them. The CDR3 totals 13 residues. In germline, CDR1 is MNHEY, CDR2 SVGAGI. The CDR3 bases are TGTGCCAGCAGTTATACCAGGGACACTGAAGCTTTCTTT. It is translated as CASSYTRDTEAFF.

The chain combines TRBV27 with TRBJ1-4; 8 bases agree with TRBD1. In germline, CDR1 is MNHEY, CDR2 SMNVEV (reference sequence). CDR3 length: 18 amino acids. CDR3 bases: TGTGCTCATTCGGGGGGGCAGGGGGCGTTTTTAGGGCTCAAAAAACTGTTTTTT. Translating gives CAHSGGQGAFLGLKKLFF.

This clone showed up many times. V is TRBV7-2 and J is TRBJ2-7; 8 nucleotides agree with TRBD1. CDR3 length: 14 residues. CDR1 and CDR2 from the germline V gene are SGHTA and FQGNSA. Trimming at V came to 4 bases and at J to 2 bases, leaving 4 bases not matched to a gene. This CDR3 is CASSSGTGTYEQYF. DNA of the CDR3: TGTGCCAGCAGCTCCGGGACAGGAACCTACGAGCAGTACTTC.

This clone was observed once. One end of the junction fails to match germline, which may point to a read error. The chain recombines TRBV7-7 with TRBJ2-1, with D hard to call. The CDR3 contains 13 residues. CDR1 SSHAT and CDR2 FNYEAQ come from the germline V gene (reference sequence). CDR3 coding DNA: TGTGCTAGCAGCTTCGACCTCGGAAGGGAGCAGTTCTTC. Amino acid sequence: CASSFDLGREQFF.

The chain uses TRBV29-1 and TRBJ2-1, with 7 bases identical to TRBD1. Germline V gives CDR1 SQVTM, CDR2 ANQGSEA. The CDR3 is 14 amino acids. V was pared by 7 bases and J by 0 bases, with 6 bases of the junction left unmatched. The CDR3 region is CSDRTGRSYNEQFF. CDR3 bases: TGCAGCGACAGGACAGGCCGCTCCTACAATGAGCAGTTCTTC.

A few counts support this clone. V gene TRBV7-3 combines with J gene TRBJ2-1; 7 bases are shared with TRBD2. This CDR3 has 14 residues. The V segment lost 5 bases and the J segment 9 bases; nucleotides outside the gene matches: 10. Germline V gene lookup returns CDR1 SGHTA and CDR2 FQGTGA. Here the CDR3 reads CASSPGPGEGEQFF. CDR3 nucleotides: TGTGCCAGCAGCCCGGGGCCCGGGGAGGGTGAGCAGTTCTTC.

The DNA for the CDR3 is TGTGCCAGCAGCGTAGGACAGGGCTCTGGAAACACCATATATTTT. The encoded protein is CASSVGQGSGNTIYF. This chain links TRBV9 with TRBJ1-3; 7 bases are shared with TRBD1. The germline V gene encodes CDR1 SGDLS and CDR2 YYNGEE. The CDR3 has 15 amino acids. Unmatched junction bases numbered 0, after V lost 0 bases and J lost 0 bases.

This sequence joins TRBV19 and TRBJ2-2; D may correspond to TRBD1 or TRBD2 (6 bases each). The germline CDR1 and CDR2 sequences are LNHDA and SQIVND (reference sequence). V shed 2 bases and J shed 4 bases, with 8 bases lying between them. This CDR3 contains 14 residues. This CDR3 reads CASSIRGATGELFF. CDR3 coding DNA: TGTGCCAGTAGTATAAGGGGGGCCACCGGGGAGCTGTTTTTT.

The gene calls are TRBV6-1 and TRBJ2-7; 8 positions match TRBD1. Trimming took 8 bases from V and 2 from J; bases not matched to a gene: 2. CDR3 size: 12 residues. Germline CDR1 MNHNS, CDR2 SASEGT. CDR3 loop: CASGQGPYEQYF. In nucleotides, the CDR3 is TGTGCCAGCGGACAGGGCCCCTACGAGCAGTACTTC.

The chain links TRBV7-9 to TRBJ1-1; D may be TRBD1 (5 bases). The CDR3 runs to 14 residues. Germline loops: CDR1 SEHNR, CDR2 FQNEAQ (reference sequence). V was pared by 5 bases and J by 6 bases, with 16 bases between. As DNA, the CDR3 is TGTGCCAGCAGCAAGGGACCGATCAGCGCTGAAGCTTTCTTT. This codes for CASSKGPISAEAFF.

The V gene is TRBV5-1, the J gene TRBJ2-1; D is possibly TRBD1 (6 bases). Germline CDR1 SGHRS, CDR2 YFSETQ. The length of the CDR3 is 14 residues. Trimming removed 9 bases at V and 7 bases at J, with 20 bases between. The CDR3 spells CAKKGTPMKNEQFF. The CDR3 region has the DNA TGCGCCAAGAAAGGGACACCCATGAAGAATGAGCAGTTCTTC. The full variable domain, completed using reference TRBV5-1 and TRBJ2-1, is KAGVTQTPRYLIKTRGQQVTLSCSPISGHRSVSWYQQTPGQGLQFLFEYFSETQRNKGNFPGRFSGRQFSNSRSEMNVSTLELGDSALYLCAKKGTPMKNEQFFGPGTRLTVL.

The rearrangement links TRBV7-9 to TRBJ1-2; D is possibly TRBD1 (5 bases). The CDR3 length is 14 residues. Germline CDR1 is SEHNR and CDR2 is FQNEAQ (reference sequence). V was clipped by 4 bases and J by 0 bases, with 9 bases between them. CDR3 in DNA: TGTGCCAGCAGCTCCCGGGACGCTAACTATGGCTACACCTTC. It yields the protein CASSSRDANYGYTF.

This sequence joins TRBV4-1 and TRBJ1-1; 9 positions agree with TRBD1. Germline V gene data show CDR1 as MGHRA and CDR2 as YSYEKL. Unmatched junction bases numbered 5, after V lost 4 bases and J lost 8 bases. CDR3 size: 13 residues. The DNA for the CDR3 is TGCGCCAGCAGCCCCCCCGGACAGGGGGAAGCTTTCTTT. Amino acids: CASSPPGQGEAFF.

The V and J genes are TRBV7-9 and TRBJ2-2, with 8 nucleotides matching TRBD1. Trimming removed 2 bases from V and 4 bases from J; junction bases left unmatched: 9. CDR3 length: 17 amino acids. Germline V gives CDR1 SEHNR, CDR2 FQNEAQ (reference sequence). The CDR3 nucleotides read TGTGCCAGCAGCTTAACCCCGGACAGGGTTGGCACCGGGGAGCTGTTTTTT. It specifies CASSLTPDRVGTGELFF.

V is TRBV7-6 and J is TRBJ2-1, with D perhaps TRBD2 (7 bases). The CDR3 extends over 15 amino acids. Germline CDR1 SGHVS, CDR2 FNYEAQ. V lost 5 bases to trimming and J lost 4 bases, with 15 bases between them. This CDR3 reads CASSPGGGMYNEQFF. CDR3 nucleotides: TGTGCCAGCAGCCCTGGGGGGGGCATGTACAATGAGCAGTTCTTC.

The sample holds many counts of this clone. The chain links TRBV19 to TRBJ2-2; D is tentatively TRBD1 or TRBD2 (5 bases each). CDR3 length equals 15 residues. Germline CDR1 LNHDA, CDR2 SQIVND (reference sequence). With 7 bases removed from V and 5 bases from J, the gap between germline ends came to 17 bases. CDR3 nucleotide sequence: TGTGCCAGTATGAGGGGAGTATGGGGTACCGGGGAGCTGTTTTTT. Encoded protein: CASMRGVWGTGELFF.

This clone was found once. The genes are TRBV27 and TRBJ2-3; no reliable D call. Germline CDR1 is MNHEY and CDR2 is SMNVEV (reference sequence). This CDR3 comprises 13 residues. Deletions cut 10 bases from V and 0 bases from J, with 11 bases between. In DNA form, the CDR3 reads TGTGCCACCGGCCCTCCCAGCACAGATACGCAGTATTTT. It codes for CATGPPSTDTQYF.

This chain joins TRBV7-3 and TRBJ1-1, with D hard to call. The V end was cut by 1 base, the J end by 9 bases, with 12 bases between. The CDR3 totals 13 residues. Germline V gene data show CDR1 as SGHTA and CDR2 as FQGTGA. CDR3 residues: CASSLKMGSQAFF. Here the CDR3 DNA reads TGTGCCAGCAGCTTAAAAATGGGCTCGCAAGCTTTCTTT.

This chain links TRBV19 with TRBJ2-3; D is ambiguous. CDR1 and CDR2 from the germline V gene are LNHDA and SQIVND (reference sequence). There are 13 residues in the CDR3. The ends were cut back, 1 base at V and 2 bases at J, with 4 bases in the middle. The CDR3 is CASSIAATDTQYF. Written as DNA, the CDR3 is TGTGCCAGTAGTATAGCGGCCACAGATACGCAGTATTTT.

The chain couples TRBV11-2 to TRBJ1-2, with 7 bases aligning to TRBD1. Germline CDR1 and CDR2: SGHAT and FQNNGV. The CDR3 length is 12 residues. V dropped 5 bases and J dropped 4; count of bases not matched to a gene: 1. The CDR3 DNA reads TGTGCCAGCAGCCGGACAGGCTATGGCTACACCTTC. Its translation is CASSRTGYGYTF.

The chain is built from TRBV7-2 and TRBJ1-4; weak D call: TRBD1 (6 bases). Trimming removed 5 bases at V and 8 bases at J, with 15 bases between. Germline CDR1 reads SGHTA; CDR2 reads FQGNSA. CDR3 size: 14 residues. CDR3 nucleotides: TGTGCCAGCAGCAAAGGGGGAGTGTTCGAAAAACTGTTTTTT. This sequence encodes CASSKGGVFEKLFF.